These 9 T cell receptor beta chains were sequenced from one sample in a study of blood T cells in healthy people across ages. Primed by a sample-barcoded 5' primer and a J-beta primer mix, a second PCR proceeded for roughly 7 to 11 cycles. TCRdb itself ran the 5' RACE reads through MiXCR, one entry per CDR3 protein. The data show 700,000 or so distinct CDR3 sequences, about 20% seen once. Sequencing was carried out using blood. These TCRs come from a man aged 70 or older in good health.

In its sample, this clonotype was seen a few times. The V call is TRBV24-1, the J call TRBJ2-5; D is possibly TRBD1 (6 bases). The CDR3 sequence is 17 residues long. From germline, CDR1 is KGHDR and CDR2 SFDVKD. With 3 bases removed from V and 5 bases from J, the gap between germline ends came to 21 bases. In DNA form, the CDR3 reads TGTGCCACCAGTGATCCCTCTCCAGGGGACGGGTGGGAGACCCAGTACTTC. Protein product: CATSDPSPGDGWETQYF.

This clonotype showed up just a few times. The V call is TRBV5-1, the J call TRBJ2-5, with D tentatively TRBD1 or TRBD2 (5 bases each). The last part of the DNA fits TRBJ2-7 better; the J call may be wrong. CDR1 is SGHRS, CDR2 YFSETQ, per germline. The CDR3 extends over 13 amino acids. CDR3 DNA: TGCGCCAGCAGCTTGGCCGGGGCGAACGAGCAGTACTTC. It specifies CASSLAGANEQYF.

This clonotype has more than one count but fewer than ten. The chain uses TRBV28 and TRBJ1-2, with D maybe TRBD1 (5 bases). The CDR3 is 13 residues long. V was clipped by 7 bases and J by 7 bases, with 16 bases between them. CDR1 MDHEN and CDR2 SYDVKM come from the germline V gene. CDR3 sequence: CASIFGGEGGYTF. The DNA for the CDR3 is TGTGCCAGCATCTTCGGGGGGGAGGGTGGCTACACCTTC.

A single count supports this clonotype. The junction shows a germline mismatch at one end, possibly a read error. For the CDR3, the DNA is TGCGCCAGCAGCTTGACTCCTAGTGGCGGGGGGTCCTACGAGCAGTGCTTC. It codes for CASSLTPSGGGSYEQCF. The genes are TRBV5-1 and TRBJ2-7, with 8 bases aligning to TRBD2. Germline CDR1 is SGHRS and CDR2 is YFSETQ. The CDR3 length is 17 residues.

Only a few counts were recorded for this clonotype. The J gene is TRBJ1-1, the V gene TRBV6-5; 12 bases map to TRBD1. V shed 0 bases, J shed 3 bases, and the junction held 5 bases outside the gene matches. CDR3 length: 17 residues. Germline values: CDR1 MNHEY, CDR2 SVGAGI. For the CDR3, the DNA is TGTGCCAGCAGTTACTCATGGGGGACAGGGGGCTACACTGAAGCTTTCTTT. Amino acid sequence: CASSYSWGTGGYTEAFF.

This clonotype was recorded a few times. The chain uses TRBV5-1 and TRBJ2-7; 12 bases match TRBD1. The J call is in doubt because the DNA end fits TRBJ2-5 better. CDR3 size: 16 residues. Germline V CDR1 and CDR2: SGHRS, YFSETQ. Here the CDR3 DNA reads TGCGCCAGCAGCACAGGGACAGGGGGCTTTGGAGAGACCCAGTACTTC. Translation gives CASSTGTGGFGETQYF.

The V and J genes are TRBV6-6 and TRBJ2-1, with D tentatively TRBD2 (5 bases). Germline V gene lookup returns CDR1 MNHNY and CDR2 SVGAGI (reference sequence). Trimming cost V 5 bases and J 8 bases, with 16 bases left between them. The CDR3 length is 14 residues. The CDR3 DNA is TGTGCCAGCAGTCGTGAGCGGAATGGGGATGAGCAGTTCTTC. The encoded protein is CASSRERNGDEQFF.

This clonotype was observed a few times. Mismatch with germline at one junction end may stem from a read error. The J gene is TRBJ2-4, the V gene TRBV10-2; 9 nucleotides agree with TRBD1. Germline V gives CDR1 WSHSY, CDR2 SAAADI. CDR3 length: 12 amino acids. CDR3 protein: CASSEGSRDRDF. CDR3 DNA: TGCGCCAGCAGTGAAGGATCCCGGGACAGGGACTTC.

The chain links TRBV4-1 to TRBJ1-2; D may be TRBD1 (5 bases). The CDR3 runs to 13 residues. From germline, CDR1 is MGHRA and CDR2 YSYEKL. V lost 4 bases and J lost 3, with 9 bases in between. Written as DNA, the CDR3 is TGCGCCAGCAGCCCGGACAAAGACTATGGCTACACCTTC. It is translated as CASSPDKDYGYTF.